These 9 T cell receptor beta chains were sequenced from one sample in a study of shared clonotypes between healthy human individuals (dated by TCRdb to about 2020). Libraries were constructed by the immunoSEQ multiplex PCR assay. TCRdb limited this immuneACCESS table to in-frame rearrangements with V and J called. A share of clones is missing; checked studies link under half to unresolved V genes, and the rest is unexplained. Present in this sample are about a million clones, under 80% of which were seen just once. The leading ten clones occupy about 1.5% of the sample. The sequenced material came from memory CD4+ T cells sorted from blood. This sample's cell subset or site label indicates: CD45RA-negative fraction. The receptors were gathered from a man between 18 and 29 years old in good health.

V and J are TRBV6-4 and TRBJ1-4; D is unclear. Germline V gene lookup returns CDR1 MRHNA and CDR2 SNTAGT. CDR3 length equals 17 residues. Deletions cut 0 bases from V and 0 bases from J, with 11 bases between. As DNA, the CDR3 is TGTGCCAGCAGTGACTCACATACAAAACCAACTAATGAAAAACTGTTTTTT. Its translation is CASSDSHTKPTNEKLFF.

CDR3 protein: CASSTRDRAYEQYF. In DNA, the CDR3 is TGCGCCAGCAGCACCCGGGACAGGGCCTACGAGCAGTACTTC. The chain is built from TRBV5-1 and TRBJ2-7, with TRBD1 identical over 9 bases. V lost 4 bases to trimming and J lost 2 bases; unmatched junction nucleotides: 4. CDR3 length equals 14 residues. Per the germline V gene, CDR1 is SGHRS and CDR2 is YFSETQ.

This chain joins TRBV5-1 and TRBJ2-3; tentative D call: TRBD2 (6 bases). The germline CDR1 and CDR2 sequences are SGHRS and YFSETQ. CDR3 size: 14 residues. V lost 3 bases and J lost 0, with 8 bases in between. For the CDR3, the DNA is TGCGCCAGCAGCTCGGGGGACAGCACAGATACGCAGTATTTT. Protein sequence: CASSSGDSTDTQYF.

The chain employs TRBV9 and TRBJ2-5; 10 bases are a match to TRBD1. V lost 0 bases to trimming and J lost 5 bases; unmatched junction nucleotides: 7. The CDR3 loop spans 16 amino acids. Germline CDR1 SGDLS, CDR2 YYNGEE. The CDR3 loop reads CASSVGDRGSHETQYF. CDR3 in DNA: TGTGCCAGCAGCGTAGGGGACAGGGGTTCCCATGAGACCCAGTACTTC.

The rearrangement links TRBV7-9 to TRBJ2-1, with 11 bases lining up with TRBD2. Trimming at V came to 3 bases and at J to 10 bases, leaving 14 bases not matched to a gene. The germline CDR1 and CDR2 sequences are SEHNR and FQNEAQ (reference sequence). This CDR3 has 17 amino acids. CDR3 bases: TGTGCCAGCAGCTTCCCCTGGGTTAGCGGGGGGGCAGGGGAGCAGTTCTTC. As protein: CASSFPWVSGGAGEQFF. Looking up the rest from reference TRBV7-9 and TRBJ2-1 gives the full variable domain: DTGVSQNPRHKITKRGQNVTFRCDPISEHNRLYWYRQTLGQGPEFLTYFQNEAQLEKSRLLSDRFSAERPKGSFSTLEIQRTEQGDSAMYLCASSFPWVSGGAGEQFFGPGTRLTVL.

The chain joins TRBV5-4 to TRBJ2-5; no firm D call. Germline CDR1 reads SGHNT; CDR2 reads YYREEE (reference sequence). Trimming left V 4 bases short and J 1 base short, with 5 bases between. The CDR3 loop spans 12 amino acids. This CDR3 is CASSRVQETQYF. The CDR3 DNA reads TGTGCCAGCAGCCGGGTCCAAGAGACCCAGTACTTC.

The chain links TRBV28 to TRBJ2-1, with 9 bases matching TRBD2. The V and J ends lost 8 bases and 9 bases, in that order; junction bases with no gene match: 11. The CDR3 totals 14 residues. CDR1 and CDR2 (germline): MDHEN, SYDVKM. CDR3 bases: TGTGCCAGCCGGGCGGGGGGGCCTGACGGTGAGCAGTTCTTC. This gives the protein CASRAGGPDGEQFF.

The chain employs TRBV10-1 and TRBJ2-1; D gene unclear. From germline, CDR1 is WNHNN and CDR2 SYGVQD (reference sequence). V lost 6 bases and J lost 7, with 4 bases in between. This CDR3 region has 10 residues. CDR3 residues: CASRENEQFF. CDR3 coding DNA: TGCGCCAGCAGGGAAAATGAGCAGTTCTTC.

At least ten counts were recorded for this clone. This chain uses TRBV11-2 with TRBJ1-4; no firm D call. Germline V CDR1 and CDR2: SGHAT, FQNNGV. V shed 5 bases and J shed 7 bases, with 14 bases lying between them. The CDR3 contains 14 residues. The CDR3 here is CASSILAQTEKLFF. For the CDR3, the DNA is TGTGCCAGCAGCATCCTAGCTCAGACTGAAAAACTGTTTTTT.